This T cell receptor beta chain is from a study of shared clonotypes between healthy human individuals. Study findings and constraints: Richness estimates generally favored naive over memory subsets.

Comment on this clone: Its antigen is currently unknown.

The assay was immunoSEQ multiplex PCR, and TCRdb's table has in-frame clones only and misses some. Of millions of clones in the sample, 95% were seen once. This CDR3 is 17 amino acids long. V was clipped by 5 bases and J by 3 bases, with 20 bases between them. CDR1 LNHDA and CDR2 SQIVND come from the germline V gene (reference sequence). Subsets obtained from CD4+ cells comprised CD45RA+ naive and CD45RA-negative memory cells. The sequencing sample was made of naive CD4+ T cells sorted from blood. Subset given: CD45RA+ positively selected. This chain uses TRBV19 with TRBJ1-5, with D tentatively TRBD1 (6 bases). This clonotype was obtained from a man aged 18-30 years in good health. The chain's CDR3 is CASSPPSWTAYNQPQHF. The CDR3 DNA sequence: TGTGCCAGTAGTCCCCCTTCTTGGACAGCATACAATCAGCCCCAGCATTTT.